This is a list of T cell receptor beta chains from one sample in a study of T-cell memory formation after mild COVID-19. TCRdb passed the 5' RACE reads through MiXCR, listing each CDR3 protein once. The sample has 250,000 to 350,000 distinct CDR3 sequences; roughly a fifth are singletons. The specimen sequenced was PBMCs or a T cell subset sorted from them (not recorded which). The receptors were gathered from a man aged 18-30 years who had mild COVID-19 (a few samples of this study predate the infection). Cell type and time point are not known. CDR3s include the opening cysteine and the closing phenylalanine or tryptophan.

TRBV5-6 CASRSDRTTQYF
TRBV4-3 CASQTGRDSPLHF
TRBV7-9 CASSARQDFGELFF
TRBV3-1 CASSQVRSGGHQETQYF
TRBV7-9 CASSPPTGANEQFF
TRBV28 CASSFRDGRFF
TRBV9 CASSVQLAGGYNEQFF
TRBV3-1 CASSQDVVVLANYGYTF
TRBV7-2 CASSNRQVLVPLHF
TRBV11-1 CASSSPGQGYNEQYF
TRBV5-1 CASSTGTTDTQYF
TRBV15 CATSRDGGRTGEQYF
TRBV28 CASSLWGQAYEQYF
TRBV2 CASKFSSGGGTQYF
TRBV9 CASSPSGVAGYNEQFF
TRBV6-6 CASSTSGFQPQHF
TRBV29-1 CSVGGGTSKNTGELFF
TRBV29-1 CSVVPTSGGETQYF
TRBV15 CATSFRGTGELFF
TRBV13 CASGAGQPNTEAFF
TRBV28 CASKQGSGELFF
TRBV4-2 CASSLQRGNNEQFF